Each of the 16 T cell receptor beta chains below was sequenced from the same sample in a study of T cell repertoires in cytomegalovirus infection. TCRdb redid the calling of the reads with MiXCR, one entry per CDR3 protein. The sample consists of approximately 770,000 distinct CDR3 sequences, just under 30% of them appearing once. Which antigens these TCRs recognize remains unknown. The starting material was cultured CD8+ T cells from PBMCs, obtained from culture after CMV antigen stimulation. These receptors were collected from a human donor in good health (CMV status not recorded). Some clones in this sample may be carry-over from other donors' samples.

This clonotype was detected ten times or more. V gene TRBV7-6 combines with J gene TRBJ2-2, with a possible D match to TRBD1 (6 bases). The V end was cut by 4 bases, the J end by 5 bases, with 11 bases between. Germline V gene lookup returns CDR1 SGHVS and CDR2 FNYEAQ. The CDR3 totals 14 residues. Written as DNA, the CDR3 is TGTGCCAGCAGCTCCCAAGGACAGACCGGGGAGCTGTTTTTT. This gives the protein CASSSQGQTGELFF.

This chain uses TRBV11-2 with TRBJ2-1, with D hard to call. Germline lookup yields CDR1 SGHAT and CDR2 FQNNGV. This CDR3 has 15 residues. The V and J ends lost 10 bases and 1 base respectively, with 17 bases between them. The CDR3 sequence: CATTLQPFSYNEQFF. CDR3 coding DNA: TGTGCCACTACACTTCAGCCCTTTTCCTACAATGAGCAGTTCTTC.

J is TRBJ2-1 and V is TRBV5-1; TRBD1 matches 10 bases. Germline loops: CDR1 SGHRS, CDR2 YFSETQ. Germline trimming cut 0 bases from V and 0 bases from J; bases unmatched to any gene: 3. This CDR3 has 17 residues. This CDR3 reads CASSLVGQGSSYNEQFF. CDR3 in DNA: TGCGCCAGCAGCTTGGTGGGACAGGGGAGCTCCTACAATGAGCAGTTCTTC.

The V call is TRBV6-2 or TRBV6-3, the J call TRBJ1-1, with D uncertain. The CDR3 is made up of 11 amino acids. Germline lookup yields CDR1 MNHEY and CDR2 SVGEGT. V lost 7 bases to trimming and J lost 8 bases, with 11 bases between them. The CDR3 sequence: CASTHGREAFF. CDR3 nucleotide sequence: TGTGCCAGCACCCATGGGAGGGAAGCTTTCTTT.

This clonotype was seen only a few times. The chain couples TRBV10-3 to TRBJ1-4; D ambiguous. The germline gives CDR1 ENHRY, CDR2 SYGVKD. Deletions cut 2 bases from V and 6 bases from J, with 10 bases between. CDR3 length: 14 residues. The CDR3, as DNA: TGTGCCATCAGTGAGGAGAATAGGCATGAAAAACTGTTTTTT. It yields the protein CAISEENRHEKLFF.

This clonotype occurred a few times. V usage is TRBV12-5 and J usage is TRBJ1-5; D is unresolved. CDR3 length equals 13 residues. The V end lost 5 bases, the J end lost 5 bases, and 10 bases lay between the germline ends. Per germline, CDR1 LGHNT and CDR2 FRNRAP. The CDR3 here is CASGAKPHQPQHF. The DNA of the CDR3 is TGTGCTAGTGGTGCGAAGCCACATCAGCCCCAGCATTTT.

The V call is TRBV7-9, the J call TRBJ2-7; weak D call: TRBD1 (6 bases). The CDR3 consists of 15 residues. Looked up from germline, CDR1 is SEHNR and CDR2 is FQNEAQ (reference sequence). The V and J ends lost 1 base and 4 bases respectively, with 14 bases between them. The CDR3 DNA reads as TGTGCCAGCAGCTTAGGAGCCAGGGGCTCTTACGAGCAGTACGTC. Its protein product is CASSLGARGSYEQYV.

This clonotype has just a few counts. This rearrangement joins TRBV7-6 to TRBJ2-3; 8 bases match TRBD2. The CDR3 runs to 15 residues. The germline gives CDR1 SGHVS, CDR2 FNYEAQ. V was clipped by 5 bases and J by 5 bases; unmatched bases: 9. CDR3 loop: CASSVGGAKGDTQYF. Written as DNA, the CDR3 is TGTGCCAGCAGCGTCGGGGGGGCTAAGGGAGATACGCAGTATTTT.

The sample holds a few counts of this clonotype. The chain uses TRBV9 and TRBJ2-5, with TRBD1 matching 7 bases. V was clipped by 3 bases and J by 0 bases; unmatched bases: 8. Germline lookup yields CDR1 SGDLS and CDR2 YYNGEE. The CDR3 length is 16 residues. As DNA, the CDR3 is TGTGCCAGCAGCGCCGGCGACAGGGAGTACCAAGAGACCCAGTACTTC. This gives the protein CASSAGDREYQETQYF.

This clonotype was recorded a few times. V gene TRBV7-8 combines with J gene TRBJ1-2; D unresolved. This CDR3 has 12 amino acids. CDR1 and CDR2 from the germline V gene are SGHVS and FQNEAQ. Trimming removed 4 bases from V and 2 bases from J, with 5 bases in between. CDR3 sequence: CASSSRNYGYTF. The CDR3 bases are TGTGCCAGCAGCTCCAGAAACTATGGCTACACCTTC.

The V call is TRBV25-1, the J call TRBJ2-3; D remains ambiguous. The CDR3 extends over 20 amino acids. Trimming took 5 bases from V and 0 from J, leaving 27 bases between them. CDR1 is MGHDK, CDR2 SYGVNS, per germline. In DNA form, the CDR3 reads TGTGCCAGCAGTTCCCAACCCTCCCTCAATCCGACCTCTAGCACAGATACGCAGTATTTT. Encoded protein: CASSSQPSLNPTSSTDTQYF.

This CDR3 reads CASSDRGPRPQHF. In nucleotides, the CDR3 is TGTGCCAGCAGCGACAGGGGCCCTCGGCCCCAGCATTTT. The chain links TRBV6-6 to TRBJ1-5; TRBD1 aligns across 8 bases. The CDR3 has 13 residues. Germline assignment: CDR1 MNHNY and CDR2 SVGAGI (reference sequence). After removal of 6 bases from V and 9 bases from J, the junction contained 7 bases not matched to a gene.

CDR3 sequence reads: CATRRLDSLENGIYTF. CDR3 DNA sequence: TGTGCCACTCGCCGACTGGACAGTCTGGAAAATGGCATCTACACCTTC. The chain joins TRBV27 to TRBJ1-2; a weak D match, TRBD1 (6 bases). Per germline, CDR1 MNHEY and CDR2 SMNVEV (reference sequence). V lost 10 bases to trimming and J lost 10 bases, with 31 bases between them. The CDR3 runs 16 residues.

This chain connects TRBV29-1 to TRBJ2-6, with D possibly TRBD1 on 6 matching bases. Trimming took off 5 bases at V and 0 bases at J, with 8 bases between the two ends. This CDR3 spans 14 amino acids. Germline V gives CDR1 SQVTM, CDR2 ANQGSEA. The CDR3, as DNA: TGCAGCGTTATGGACAGCTCTGGGGCCAACGTCCTGACTTTC. It encodes CSVMDSSGANVLTF.

The chain couples TRBV7-6 to TRBJ2-5; 8 nucleotides line up with TRBD1. V trimming: 5 bases; J trimming: 2 bases; junction bases outside the gene matches: 7. The CDR3 is made up of 15 amino acids. The germline V gene has CDR1 SGHVS and CDR2 FNYEAQ. CDR3 amino acids: CASSNFRDRQETQYF. CDR3 nucleotides: TGTGCCAGCAGCAATTTCCGGGACAGGCAAGAGACCCAGTACTTC. Full variable domain (remainder filled in from reference TRBV7-6 and TRBJ2-5): GAGVSQSPRYKVTKRGQDVALRCDPISGHVSLYWYRQALGQGPEFLTYFNYEAQQDKSGLPNDRFSAERPEGSISTLTIQRTEQRDSAMYRCASSNFRDRQETQYFGPGTRLLVL.

V usage is TRBV27 and J usage is TRBJ1-2; 9 bases are a match to TRBD1. The CDR3 runs to 17 residues. The germline V gene encodes CDR1 MNHEY and CDR2 SMNVEV (reference sequence). The ends lost 3 bases at V and 3 bases at J; junction bases unmatched: 11. For the CDR3, the DNA is TGTGCCAGCAGTTTCGGGACAGGGTTCCTCCGGGACTATGGCTACACCTTC. It translates to CASSFGTGFLRDYGYTF.